A single sample is the source of the 21 T cell receptor beta chains below, sequenced in a study of blood T cell repertoires in COVID-19. The assay was immunoSEQ multiplex PCR, and TCRdb's table has in-frame clones only and misses some. The sample includes about 160,000 clones, over 60% of them seen just once. The specimen was peripheral blood. The receptor set was obtained from a man aged 55 to 70 with acute or convalescent COVID-19.

The chain recombines TRBV29-1 with TRBJ2-2, with 11 bases aligning to TRBD2. V dropped 4 bases and J dropped 6; count of bases not matched to a gene: 7. CDR3 size: 15 residues. Germline V gives CDR1 SQVTM, CDR2 ANQGSEA. CDR3 nucleotides: TGCAGCGTTGCCGACGTTAGCGGGGGGGCCGGGGAGCTGTTTTTT. This codes for CSVADVSGGAGELFF.

The genes are TRBV11-2 and TRBJ1-1; D remains unclear. Germline CDR1 reads SGHAT; CDR2 reads FQNNGV. V lost 1 base to trimming and J lost 7 bases, with 7 bases between them. The CDR3 length is 12 residues. The CDR3, as DNA: TGTGCCAGCAGCTTAGGGAGGCGTGAAGCTTTCTTT. As protein: CASSLGRREAFF.

In this sample, this clone turned up once. The rearrangement uses TRBV19 and TRBJ2-5, with 8 bases lining up with TRBD1. The CDR3 length is 14 residues. Looked up from germline, CDR1 is LNHDA and CDR2 is SQIVND (reference sequence). V lost 8 bases and J lost 5; bases outside the gene matches: 10. The CDR3, as DNA: TGTGCCAGTTCTGCAGGGGGCGTGCGGGAGACCCAGTACTTC. Translating it yields CASSAGGVRETQYF.

The gene calls are TRBV6-5 and TRBJ1-2; D unresolved. The germline CDR1 and CDR2 sequences are MNHEY and SVGAGI. This CDR3 comprises 14 residues. V was cut by 6 bases and J by 3 bases, with 14 bases left in between. The CDR3: CASRPIARYYGYTF. The CDR3 region has the DNA TGTGCCAGCAGGCCGATAGCACGGTACTATGGCTACACCTTC.

V gene TRBV28 combines with J gene TRBJ1-2, with unresolved D. Trimming cost V 6 bases and J 7 bases, with 9 bases left between them. In germline, CDR1 is MDHEN, CDR2 SYDVKM. The CDR3 extends over 11 amino acids. CDR3 residues: CASRSRGGYTF. CDR3 DNA sequence: TGTGCCAGCAGATCCAGAGGTGGCTACACCTTC.

In its sample, this clone was seen a few times. The chain couples TRBV7-9 to TRBJ2-7; 10 bases map to TRBD1. Germline V gives CDR1 SEHNR, CDR2 FQNEAQ (reference sequence). The CDR3 extends over 15 amino acids. The J segment lost 5 bases and the V segment lost 5 bases, leaving 9 bases of the junction unmatched. CDR3 region: CASSPLEGTGDEQYF. In DNA, the CDR3 is TGTGCCAGCAGCCCACTCGAGGGGACAGGGGACGAGCAGTACTTC.

V and J are TRBV2 and TRBJ2-5, with a tentative D call TRBD1 (5 bases). V lost 0 bases, J lost 1 base, and 9 bases lay in between. The CDR3 contains 15 residues. Per the germline V gene, CDR1 is SNHLY and CDR2 is FYNNEI. The CDR3 bases are TGTGCCAGCAGTGAAGCTGGACACGTCCAAGAGACCCAGTACTTC. Translated: CASSEAGHVQETQYF.

Relative to its sample, this clone is medium-sized. This sequence joins TRBV7-2 and TRBJ1-2; 9 positions match TRBD1. From germline, CDR1 is SGHTA and CDR2 FQGNSA. The CDR3 contains 15 residues. V lost 5 bases to trimming and J lost 8 bases; unmatched junction nucleotides: 12. In DNA, the CDR3 is TGTGCCAGCAGCCCAAAGGACAGGGGTGGGGACGGCTACACCTTC. Translating gives CASSPKDRGGDGYTF.

This chain connects TRBV5-6 to TRBJ2-1; the D gene is possibly TRBD2 (5 bases). This CDR3 spans 15 amino acids. Per the germline V gene, CDR1 is SGHDT and CDR2 is YYEEEE. V lost 9 bases, J lost 6 bases, and 22 bases lay in between. The chain's CDR3 is CATGKKVGWSNEQFF. In DNA form, the CDR3 reads TGTGCCACCGGGAAGAAAGTGGGATGGAGCAATGAGCAGTTCTTC.

The chain uses TRBV5-4 and TRBJ2-2, with TRBD1 matching 7 bases. CDR3 length: 15 residues. Germline lookup yields CDR1 SGHNT and CDR2 YYREEE (reference sequence). J lost 1 base, V lost 3 bases, and 3 bases had no gene match. The chain's CDR3 is CASSSGQLNTGELFF. CDR3 coding DNA: TGTGCCAGCAGCTCGGGACAGCTGAACACCGGGGAGCTGTTTTTT.

J is TRBJ2-3 and V is TRBV4-1, with D possibly TRBD2 on 6 matching bases. The germline V gene encodes CDR1 MGHRA and CDR2 YSYEKL. V was trimmed by 2 bases and J by 1 base, leaving 7 bases between them. The CDR3 totals 14 residues. CDR3 nucleotides: TGCGCCAGCAGCCAATGGGGGGGCACAGATACGCAGTATTTT. It yields the protein CASSQWGGTDTQYF.

The rearrangement links TRBV9 to TRBJ2-5; perhaps TRBD2 as D (6 bases). Germline values: CDR1 SGDLS, CDR2 YYNGEE. The length of the CDR3 is 15 residues. V lost 3 bases and J 2 bases, leaving 14 bases between the germline ends. This chain's CDR3 is CASSAGGGSQETQYF. The CDR3 bases are TGTGCCAGCAGCGCTGGTGGGGGGAGTCAAGAGACCCAGTACTTC. Based on the CDR3 plus reference TRBV9 and TRBJ2-5, the full variable domain is DSGVTQTPKHLITATGQRVTLRCSPRSGDLSVYWYQQSLDQGLQFLIQYYNGEERAKGNILERFSAQQFPDLHSELNLSSLELGDSALYFCASSAGGGSQETQYFGPGTRLLVL.

The rearrangement uses TRBV5-1 and TRBJ2-5; perhaps TRBD1 as D (6 bases). The CDR3 contains 13 residues. The germline V and J ends were trimmed by 4 bases and 5 bases, with 12 bases remaining between them. Germline CDR1 and CDR2: SGHRS and YFSETQ. The CDR3 spells CASSPGVRETQYF. In nucleotides, the CDR3 is TGCGCCAGCAGCCCAGGGGTTAGGGAGACCCAGTACTTC.

V and J are TRBV19 and TRBJ2-6; 10 bases align to TRBD1. The V segment lost 9 bases and the J segment 11 bases; nucleotides outside the gene matches: 4. Germline assignment: CDR1 LNHDA and CDR2 SQIVND (reference sequence). The length of the CDR3 is 12 residues. CDR3 sequence reads: CASRQGADVLTF. In DNA, the CDR3 is TGTGCCAGCCGACAGGGGGCGGACGTCCTGACTTTC. The variable domain in full, completed from reference TRBV19 and TRBJ2-6, reads DGGITQSPKYLFRKEGQNVTLSCEQNLNHDAMYWYRQDPGQGLRLIYYSQIVNDFQKGDIAEGYSVSREKKESFPLTVTSAQKNPTAFYLCASRQGADVLTFGAGSRLTVL.

The rearrangement joins TRBV6-5 to TRBJ1-1; possible D gene TRBD1, 6 bases. The CDR3 contains 14 residues. CDR1 MNHEY and CDR2 SVGAGI come from the germline V gene. V was cut by 2 bases and J by 5 bases, with 12 bases left in between. The CDR3 sequence: CASSYGGAETEAFF. CDR3 sequence (DNA): TGTGCCAGCAGTTACGGGGGCGCGGAGACTGAAGCTTTCTTT.

V usage is TRBV6-2 or TRBV6-3 and J usage is TRBJ1-2; tentative D call: TRBD1 (6 bases). CDR1 MNHEY and CDR2 SVGEGT come from the germline V gene. The CDR3 runs to 15 residues. V lost 5 bases and J 0 bases, leaving 13 bases between the germline ends. CDR3 coding DNA: TGTGCCAGCAGTCCAGGGGCAGTCTCTAACTATGGCTACACCTTC. This translates into CASSPGAVSNYGYTF.

The chain recombines TRBV5-8 with TRBJ2-1; 8 bases are a match to TRBD2. The CDR3 consists of 19 residues. With 2 bases clipped from V and 5 bases from J, the junction kept 18 bases outside the gene matches. Germline CDR1 SGHTS, CDR2 YDEGEE. CDR3 nucleotide sequence: TGTGCCAGCAGCTTACAATTTGGCGCCCTAGCGGGCGAAAACAATGAGCAGTTCTTC. Its translation: CASSLQFGALAGENNEQFF.

The V and J genes are TRBV10-3 and TRBJ1-1; TRBD1 matches 9 bases. Trimming cost V 7 bases and J 1 base; bases outside gene matches: 4. Germline-derived CDR1 and CDR2 are ENHRY and SYGVKD. CDR3 size: 14 residues. The CDR3 bases are TGTGCCATCAAGGACAGGGGAGGGAACACTGAAGCTTTCTTT. The encoded protein is CAIKDRGGNTEAFF.

The genes are TRBV6-2 or TRBV6-3 and TRBJ1-4; D is undetermined. CDR1 is MNHEY, CDR2 SVGEGT, per germline. V was clipped by 0 bases and J by 2 bases, with 7 bases between them. The CDR3 is 15 amino acids. CDR3 residues: CASSYSGGTNEKLFF. The CDR3 DNA is TGTGCCAGCAGTTACTCCGGAGGGACTAATGAAAAACTGTTTTTT.

The chain recombines TRBV9 with TRBJ2-1; 13 positions agree with TRBD2. Germline V lookup: CDR1 SGDLS, CDR2 YYNGEE. The CDR3 runs 19 residues. V lost 4 bases to trimming and J lost 0 bases; unmatched junction nucleotides: 10. CDR3 loop: CASSTSGLAGFSSYNEQFF. Written as DNA, the CDR3 is TGTGCCAGCAGCACCTCGGGACTAGCGGGGTTTAGCTCCTACAATGAGCAGTTCTTC.

The genes are TRBV7-9 and TRBJ1-2; 8 bases fit TRBD1. Trimming at V came to 5 bases and at J to 3 bases, leaving 8 bases not matched to a gene. The CDR3 spans 15 residues. Germline values: CDR1 SEHNR, CDR2 FQNEAQ (reference sequence). The CDR3 DNA reads as TGTGCCAGCAGCCTTGGACAGGGACGCGACTATGGCTACACCTTC. Protein sequence: CASSLGQGRDYGYTF.